Presented here are 10 T cell receptor beta chains from one specimen sequenced in a study of T cells in Graves' hyperthyroidism and ophthalmopathy. Regions amplified from RNA transcripts were the TCR beta CDR3 regions. TCR CDR3 underwent first-round RT-PCR with the HTBI primer set. MiXCR, applied by TCRdb to the multiplex PCR reads, yields one record per CDR3 protein. The data hold about 640,000 distinct CDR3 sequences, with around 21% observed a single time. The sample consisted of blood. All receptors derive from a man in his thirties or forties with Graves' ophthalmopathy.

The chain joins TRBV12-3 or TRBV12-4 to TRBJ2-4; unclear D gene. Trimming left V 9 bases short and J 0 bases short, with 9 bases between. The CDR3 length is 13 residues. The CDR3 here is CASKGIAKNIQYF. The CDR3 DNA is TGTGCCAGTAAAGGGATAGCCAAAAACATTCAGTACTTC.

This clonotype came up many times. The chain carries TRBV7-3 and TRBJ2-5; D gene ambiguous. V lost 7 bases to trimming and J lost 7 bases, with 13 bases between them. The CDR3 runs 12 residues. From germline, CDR1 is SGHTA and CDR2 FQGTGA. The CDR3 sequence: CASNNLGGTQYF. The CDR3 bases are TGTGCCAGCAACAATCTGGGCGGGACCCAGTACTTC.

The rearrangement joins TRBV27 to TRBJ1-6; D is unclear. Germline values: CDR1 MNHEY, CDR2 SMNVEV (reference sequence). CDR3 length: 16 residues. The V end lost 4 bases, the J end lost 8 bases, and 18 bases lay between the germline ends. CDR3 DNA sequence: TGTGCCAGCAGTTCCCTCCCCGGCCCTGCGGATTCACCCCTCCACTTT. Translated: CASSSLPGPADSPLHF.

J is TRBJ1-2 and V is TRBV24-1; no clear D. Trimming took 9 bases from V and 8 from J, leaving 18 bases between them. The germline V gene has CDR1 KGHDR and CDR2 SFDVKD. CDR3 size: 13 residues. The DNA for the CDR3 is TGTGCCACCGGACCGGGTGAGGACGGCGGCTACACCTTC. It yields the protein CATGPGEDGGYTF.

The chain couples TRBV14 to TRBJ1-1; D unclear. Looked up from germline, CDR1 is SGHDN and CDR2 is FVKESK. The CDR3 consists of 15 residues. The ends were cut back, 2 bases at V and 4 bases at J, with 14 bases in the middle. The CDR3 bases are TGTGCCAGCAGCCAAATTACGGGCCGGGGCACTGAAGCTTTCTTT. This gives the protein CASSQITGRGTEAFF.

The chain combines TRBV14 with TRBJ2-7, with TRBD2 identical over 10 bases. With 0 bases clipped from V and 6 bases from J, the junction kept 11 bases outside the gene matches. This CDR3 has 17 amino acids. Germline V gene sequence: CDR1 SGHDN, CDR2 FVKESK. The DNA for the CDR3 is TGTGCCAGCAGCCAAGATGGTACTAGCGGGATGGTCGGCGAGCAGTACTTC. Translated: CASSQDGTSGMVGEQYF.

This clonotype was seen only a few times. The rearrangement uses TRBV6-2 or TRBV6-3 and TRBJ2-7; 12 bases are shared with TRBD1. V dropped 5 bases and J dropped 5; count of bases not matched to a gene: 7. This CDR3 spans 15 amino acids. Looked up from germline, CDR1 is MNHEY and CDR2 is SVGEGT. In DNA form, the CDR3 reads TGTGCCAGCAGTGCGGGAGGGACAGGGGGCGACGAGCAGTACTTC. This codes for CASSAGGTGGDEQYF.

The rearrangement uses TRBV20-1 and TRBJ2-7, with 10 bases matching TRBD2. Germline-derived CDR1 and CDR2 are DFQATT and SNEGSKA (reference sequence). Trimming cost V 8 bases and J 2 bases; bases outside gene matches: 9. The length of the CDR3 is 14 residues. Here the CDR3 DNA reads TGCAGTCACGCAAGCGGGAGGGCTCCCTACGAGCAGTACTTC. Amino acids: CSHASGRAPYEQYF.

This clonotype was seen many times. The chain is built from TRBV9 and TRBJ2-7; the match to TRBD1 covers 8 bases. Germline loops: CDR1 SGDLS, CDR2 YYNGEE. The CDR3 totals 15 residues. The ends lost 1 base at V and 3 bases at J; junction bases unmatched: 6. Written as DNA, the CDR3 is TGTGCCAGCAGCGTAAGTGTCGGACAGGGCTACGAGCAGTACTTC. Amino acids: CASSVSVGQGYEQYF.

This clonotype has just a few counts. The V gene is TRBV6-1, the J gene TRBJ2-1; 7 bases line up with TRBD1. Germline V gene sequence: CDR1 MNHNS, CDR2 SASEGT. The CDR3 has 14 residues. J was trimmed by 4 bases and V by 4 bases; bases with no gene match: 4. CDR3 residues: CASSAQTGYNEQFF. CDR3 DNA: TGTGCCAGCAGTGCCCAGACAGGGTACAATGAGCAGTTCTTC.